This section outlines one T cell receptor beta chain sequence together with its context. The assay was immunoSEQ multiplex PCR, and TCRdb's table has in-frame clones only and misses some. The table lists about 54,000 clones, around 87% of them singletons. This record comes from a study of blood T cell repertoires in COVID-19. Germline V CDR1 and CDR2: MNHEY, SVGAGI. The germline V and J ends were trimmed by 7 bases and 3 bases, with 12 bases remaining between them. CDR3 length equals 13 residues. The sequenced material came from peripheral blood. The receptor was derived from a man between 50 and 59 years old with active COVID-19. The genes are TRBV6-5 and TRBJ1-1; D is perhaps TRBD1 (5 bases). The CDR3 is CASNQGRDTEAFF. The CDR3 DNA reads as TGTGCCAGCAACCAGGGCAGGGACACTGAAGCTTTCTTT.